These 20 T cell receptor beta chains were all obtained from the same sample, sequenced in a study of blood T cell repertoires in COVID-19. Clones were sequenced by immunoSEQ multiplex PCR, and TCRdb holds only the in-frame ones, with some missing. The profile shows 120,000 to 150,000 clones, roughly 87% of them singletons. What was sequenced was PBMCs or T cells enriched from blood (not recorded which). These receptors all come from a middle-aged woman who had been exposed to COVID-19.

This rearrangement joins TRBV28 to TRBJ1-2; possible D gene TRBD1, 6 bases. In germline, CDR1 is MDHEN, CDR2 SYDVKM. The CDR3 contains 15 residues. Trimming cost V 5 bases and J 2 bases, with 15 bases left between them. CDR3 nucleotides: TGTGCCAGCAGTCTCGGGGGGACACAGAACTATGGCTACACCTTC. Translating it yields CASSLGGTQNYGYTF.

This chain uses TRBV27 with TRBJ2-5; 11 positions match TRBD2. Trimming cost V 4 bases and J 2 bases; bases outside gene matches: 15. This CDR3 spans 19 amino acids. Germline CDR1 and CDR2: MNHEY and SMNVEV (reference sequence). The CDR3 sequence is CASSSILRTSGGLQETQYF. CDR3 coding DNA: TGTGCCAGCAGTTCTATCCTACGAACTAGCGGGGGACTTCAAGAGACCCAGTACTTC.

The V gene is TRBV7-8, the J gene TRBJ1-5; 9 positions agree with TRBD1. Trimming at V came to 5 bases and at J to 2 bases, leaving 7 bases not matched to a gene. Germline CDR1 reads SGHVS; CDR2 reads FQNEAQ. The length of the CDR3 is 16 residues. This chain's CDR3 is CASSEQTGGGNQPQHF. For the CDR3, the DNA is TGTGCCAGCAGCGAACAGACAGGGGGAGGCAATCAGCCCCAGCATTTT.

The chain recombines TRBV6-2 or TRBV6-3 with TRBJ2-1; TRBD2 aligns across 8 bases. The V and J ends lost 5 bases and 5 bases, in that order; junction bases with no gene match: 8. This CDR3 has 15 residues. Germline CDR1 MNHEY, CDR2 SVGEGT. The CDR3 here is CASSTGTRGNNEQFF. The CDR3 bases are TGTGCCAGCAGTACCGGGACTAGGGGTAACAATGAGCAGTTCTTC.

The rearrangement joins TRBV28 to TRBJ1-1; a possible D gene is TRBD1 (5 bases). CDR3 size: 12 residues. Germline V gene data show CDR1 as MDHEN and CDR2 as SYDVKM. Trimming pared 2 bases from V and 7 bases from J, leaving 8 bases between. The CDR3 protein is CASSLRQIEAFF. CDR3 coding DNA: TGTGCCAGCAGTTTAAGACAGATTGAAGCTTTCTTT.

The genes are TRBV28 and TRBJ2-6; 7 nucleotides align to TRBD2. The V gene's germline CDR1 is MDHEN and CDR2 SYDVKM. V shed 2 bases and J 0 bases; nucleotides not matched to a gene: 4. CDR3 length: 17 amino acids. The CDR3 sequence: CASSLAGATSGANVLTF. The CDR3, as DNA: TGTGCCAGCAGTTTAGCGGGAGCTACCTCTGGGGCCAACGTCCTGACTTTC.

The chain links TRBV4-3 to TRBJ2-7; 9 bases align to TRBD1. The J segment lost 5 bases and the V segment lost 3 bases, leaving 11 bases of the junction unmatched. The CDR3 extends over 16 amino acids. The germline V gene encodes CDR1 LGHNA and CDR2 YSLEER. The CDR3 region has the DNA TGCGCCAGCAGCCACGAAATAGGGACAGGGCTAAACGAGCAGTACTTC. Its translation: CASSHEIGTGLNEQYF.

The chain combines TRBV4-1 with TRBJ1-2, with D possibly being TRBD1 (6 bases). Trimming left V 0 bases short and J 8 bases short, with 10 bases between. Per the germline V gene, CDR1 is MGHRA and CDR2 is YSYEKL. This CDR3 is 13 amino acids long. The CDR3, as DNA: TGCGCCAGCAGCCAAGAGGGGGCGCGGGGCTACACCTTC. Its protein product is CASSQEGARGYTF.

The rearrangement joins TRBV28 to TRBJ1-6; D is perhaps TRBD1 (5 bases). V was shortened by 5 bases and J by 8 bases, with 13 bases between the two germline ends. Germline V CDR1 and CDR2: MDHEN, SYDVKM. The CDR3 has 14 residues. CDR3 nucleotides: TGTGCCAGCAGTCCGGGGGGGACTGATTCACCCCTCCACTTT. Its translation is CASSPGGTDSPLHF.

The rearrangement links TRBV18 to TRBJ2-3, with a possible D match to TRBD1 (5 bases). Looked up from germline, CDR1 is KGHSH and CDR2 is LQKENI. This CDR3 contains 14 residues. Trimming pared 5 bases from V and 0 bases from J, leaving 9 bases between. CDR3 DNA sequence: TGTGCCAGCTCATCCCGACAGAGCACAGATACGCAGTATTTT. Translation: CASSSRQSTDTQYF.

This sequence joins TRBV11-2 and TRBJ2-1; D might be TRBD2 (6 bases). V was cut by 1 base and J by 12 bases, with 10 bases left in between. The CDR3 has 12 amino acids. The germline CDR1 and CDR2 sequences are SGHAT and FQNNGV. This chain's CDR3 is CASSLGGTVQFF. The CDR3, as DNA: TGTGCCAGCAGCTTAGGGGGGACTGTGCAGTTCTTC.

This clone has just a few counts. The gene calls are TRBV3-1 (or the pseudogene TRBV3-2) and TRBJ1-1; 10 nucleotides line up with TRBD1. Germline lookup yields CDR1 LGHDT and CDR2 YNNKEL (reference sequence). The J segment lost 4 bases and the V segment lost 4 bases, leaving 3 bases of the junction unmatched. This CDR3 is built from 14 residues. CDR3 bases: TGTGCCAGCAGCCGGGGACAGGGGAGCACTGAAGCTTTCTTT. Translating it yields CASSRGQGSTEAFF.

This chain links TRBV6-6 with TRBJ2-7; no firm D call. The CDR3 loop spans 13 amino acids. Germline assignment: CDR1 MNHNY and CDR2 SVGAGI (reference sequence). The V end lost 3 bases, the J end lost 12 bases, and 18 bases lay between the germline ends. Here the CDR3 DNA reads TGTGCCAGCAGTTATTCCAGTCCAGGCCTCTCGTACTTC. Translation: CASSYSSPGLSYF.

J is TRBJ2-1 and V is TRBV24-1, with 10 bases that match TRBD1. The V gene end was trimmed by 3 bases and the J gene end by 1 base; junction bases not matched to a gene: 2. CDR1 and CDR2 (germline): KGHDR, SFDVKD. The CDR3 loop spans 16 amino acids. CDR3 sequence: CATSDRDRGSYNEQFF. CDR3 sequence (DNA): TGTGCCACCAGTGATCGGGACAGGGGTTCCTACAATGAGCAGTTCTTC.

The rearrangement joins TRBV4-3 to TRBJ1-2, with D possibly TRBD1 on 5 matching bases. The CDR3 runs 15 residues. The V gene lost 4 bases and the J gene lost 5 bases, with 17 bases spanning the gap. The V gene's germline CDR1 is LGHNA and CDR2 YSLEER. DNA of the CDR3: TGCGCCAGCAGCCCAAACGCGGCGGGGGAATATGGCTACACCTTC. Amino acids: CASSPNAAGEYGYTF.

V usage is TRBV12-3 or TRBV12-4 and J usage is TRBJ1-3; a possible D gene is TRBD1 (5 bases). The CDR3 consists of 13 residues. V gave up 7 bases and J gave up 2 bases, with 9 bases separating them. The CDR3 region is CASKRGAGNTIYF. Here the CDR3 DNA reads TGTGCCAGCAAACGGGGGGCTGGAAACACCATATATTTT.

The V gene is TRBV19, the J gene TRBJ2-1; 7 nucleotides line up with TRBD1. The CDR3 runs to 13 residues. Trimming cost V 7 bases and J 8 bases; bases outside gene matches: 8. Germline lookup yields CDR1 LNHDA and CDR2 SQIVND (reference sequence). The CDR3 spells CASKKQGLDEQFF. Here the CDR3 DNA reads TGTGCCAGTAAAAAACAGGGGCTTGATGAGCAGTTCTTC.

V and J are TRBV5-1 and TRBJ1-4; weak D call: TRBD1 (5 bases). V lost 1 base to trimming and J lost 8 bases, with 15 bases between them. Germline-derived CDR1 and CDR2 are SGHRS and YFSETQ. There are 15 residues in the CDR3. DNA for the CDR3: TGCGCCAGCAGCTTGTCCGGGGGGGAAAACGAAAAACTGTTTTTT. Protein product: CASSLSGGENEKLFF.

The chain joins TRBV12-5 to TRBJ1-5, with 8 nucleotides matching TRBD1. Germline CDR1 is LGHNT and CDR2 is FRNRAP. The V and J ends lost 1 base and 4 bases, in that order; junction bases with no gene match: 6. The CDR3 runs to 16 residues. This CDR3 reads CASGLGTGFGNQPQHF. The CDR3 DNA sequence: TGTGCTAGTGGTTTGGGGACAGGGTTTGGTAATCAGCCCCAGCATTTT.

The CDR3 here is CASSATGADEQYF. In DNA, the CDR3 is TGCGCCAGCAGCGCGACAGGGGCCGACGAGCAGTACTTC. The rearrangement joins TRBV5-1 to TRBJ2-7; 8 bases align to TRBD1. CDR1 SGHRS and CDR2 YFSETQ come from the germline V gene. This CDR3 spans 13 amino acids. Trimming cost V 4 bases and J 5 bases; bases outside gene matches: 5.